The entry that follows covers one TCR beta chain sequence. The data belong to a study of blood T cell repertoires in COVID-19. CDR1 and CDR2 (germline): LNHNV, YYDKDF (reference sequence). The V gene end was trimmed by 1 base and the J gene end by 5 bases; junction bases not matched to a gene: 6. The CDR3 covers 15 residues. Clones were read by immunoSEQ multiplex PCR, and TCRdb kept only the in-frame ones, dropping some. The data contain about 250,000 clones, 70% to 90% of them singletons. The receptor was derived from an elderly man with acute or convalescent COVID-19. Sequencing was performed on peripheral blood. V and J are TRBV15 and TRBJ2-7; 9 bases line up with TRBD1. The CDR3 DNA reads TGTGCCACCAGCAGAGCCGTAGGGACAGGGCACGAGCAGTACTTC. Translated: CATSRAVGTGHEQYF.